Sequencing of this T cell receptor (beta chain) was carried out in a study of blood T cell repertoires in COVID-19. Germline CDR1 reads LNHNV; CDR2 reads YYDKDF (reference sequence). The CDR3 spans 17 residues. V shed 3 bases and J 2 bases; nucleotides not matched to a gene: 11. Original data processing: Cell counts per sample came from amplifying reference gene primers. Clones were read by immunoSEQ multiplex PCR, and TCRdb kept only the in-frame ones, dropping some. Clone size and V and J calls were adopted from that table, with D and trimming inferred from the DNA. The table has some 250,000 clones, roughly nine tenths seen once. Ages ranged from about 18 to 90 years, with residence in approximately 23 US areas. Clinical history reported by participants formed the basis on which cohorts were assigned.

This TCR came from a woman aged 25 to 39 with acute COVID-19. The chain carries TRBV15 and TRBJ2-7; 9 bases align to TRBD2. Source material: PBMCs or T cells enriched from blood (not recorded which). DNA for the CDR3: TGTGCCACCAGCAGTGCCCTTAGCGGGGGACGCCCCTACGAGCAGTACTTC. Its translation is CATSSALSGGRPYEQYF.